Presented here are 24 T cell receptor beta chains from one specimen sequenced in a study of blood T cell repertoires in COVID-19. Assay used: immunoSEQ multiplex PCR; TCRdb lists only in-frame clones, some missing. The table records approximately 300,000 clones, about 85% of them present only once. The sample taken for sequencing was PBMCs or T cells enriched from blood (not recorded which). The receptors shown here come from a woman younger than 45 who had been exposed to COVID-19.

The chain is built from TRBV30 and TRBJ2-7; 7 bases are a match to TRBD2. V was clipped by 4 bases and J by 5 bases; unmatched bases: 11. The CDR3 extends over 14 amino acids. Germline-derived CDR1 and CDR2 are GTSNPN and SVGIG (reference sequence). The CDR3 sequence: CAWMVGTGGHEQYF. In DNA form, the CDR3 reads TGTGCCTGGATGGTCGGGACGGGAGGCCACGAGCAGTACTTC.

The rearrangement uses TRBV15 and TRBJ2-5; 8 bases match TRBD2. In germline, CDR1 is LNHNV, CDR2 YYDKDF (reference sequence). Unmatched junction bases numbered 17, after V lost 4 bases and J lost 10 bases. The CDR3 sequence is 16 residues long. Written as DNA, the CDR3 is TGTGCCACCAGCAATCCCTGGAATAGCGGGGACGGAAACCAGTACTTC. Protein sequence: CATSNPWNSGDGNQYF. The full variable domain, with the rest looked up from reference TRBV15 and TRBJ2-5, is DAMVIQNPRYQVTQFGKPVTLSCSQTLNHNVMYWYQQKSSQAPKLLFHYYDKDFNNEADTPDNFQSRRPNTSFCFLDIRSPGLGDTAMYLCATSNPWNSGDGNQYFGPGTRLLVL.

For this clone: Other DNA sequences in the same sample also yield this CDR3. This chain links TRBV7-9 with TRBJ1-4; unclear D gene. Trimming removed 5 bases from V and 8 bases from J, with 9 bases in between. Germline values: CDR1 SEHNR, CDR2 FQNEAQ (reference sequence). This CDR3 is 12 amino acids long. CDR3 amino acids: CASSPGGEKLFF. The CDR3 nucleotides are TGTGCCAGCAGCCCGGGAGGCGAAAAACTGTTTTTT.

This clone was seen only a few times. The chain employs TRBV5-5 and TRBJ2-7, with D perhaps TRBD2 (5 bases). V lost 4 bases to trimming and J lost 2 bases, with 13 bases between them. Germline CDR1 is SGHKS and CDR2 is YYEKEE (reference sequence). The CDR3 consists of 14 residues. CDR3 in DNA: TGTGCCAGCAGCCCCGGGGTGGAAACCTACGAGCAGTACTTC. This encodes CASSPGVETYEQYF.

The V and J genes are TRBV10-1 and TRBJ2-1, with TRBD2 matching over 10 bases. V lost 5 bases and J lost 9; bases outside the gene matches: 16. Germline values: CDR1 WNHNN, CDR2 SYGVQD (reference sequence). This CDR3 has 17 amino acids. This CDR3 is CASSFEMGPSGRGEQFF. In DNA, the CDR3 is TGCGCCAGCAGTTTTGAAATGGGGCCTAGCGGGAGAGGTGAGCAGTTCTTC.

CDR3 in DNA: TGCGCCAGCAGCCAAGATGTGGGATTCGGGAGGGGGGGGCATTCACCCCTCCACTTT. Protein sequence: CASSQDVGFGRGGHSPLHF. The gene calls are TRBV4-1 and TRBJ1-6, with D tentatively TRBD1 (6 bases). This CDR3 is 19 amino acids long. Germline values: CDR1 MGHRA, CDR2 YSYEKL. The V end lost 0 bases, the J end lost 8 bases, and 23 bases lay between the germline ends.

The J gene is TRBJ1-4, the V gene TRBV9; no definite D call. Germline CDR1 SGDLS, CDR2 YYNGEE. V was clipped by 0 bases and J by 1 base, with 7 bases between them. The CDR3 extends over 15 amino acids. The CDR3 reads CASSVDGGTNEKLFF. CDR3 nucleotide sequence: TGTGCCAGCAGCGTAGATGGAGGAACTAATGAAAAACTGTTTTTT.

The gene calls are TRBV11-2 and TRBJ1-1; TRBD1 agrees at 8 bases. The V gene's germline CDR1 is SGHAT and CDR2 FQNNGV. The CDR3 spans 14 residues. The V and J ends lost 4 bases and 3 bases, in that order; junction bases with no gene match: 4. CDR3 DNA sequence: TGTGCCAGCAGCTCACAGGGGGTGGACACTGAAGCTTTCTTT. Encoded protein: CASSSQGVDTEAFF.

The chain carries TRBV4-1 and TRBJ2-7, with TRBD1 matching 7 bases. With 4 bases clipped from V and 3 bases from J, the junction kept 9 bases outside the gene matches. Germline V lookup: CDR1 MGHRA, CDR2 YSYEKL. The CDR3 extends over 15 amino acids. CDR3 bases: TGCGCCAGCAGCCTTGAGGGGGCTCCCTACTACGAGCAGTACTTC. This codes for CASSLEGAPYYEQYF.

The genes are TRBV28 and TRBJ1-4, with 7 nucleotides matching TRBD1. Germline values: CDR1 MDHEN, CDR2 SYDVKM. V lost 3 bases to trimming and J lost 0 bases; unmatched junction nucleotides: 1. The CDR3 is 15 residues long. The CDR3 sequence is CASSFTGATNEKLFF. Written as DNA, the CDR3 is TGTGCCAGCAGTTTCACAGGGGCAACTAATGAAAAACTGTTTTTT.

The gene calls are TRBV7-6 and TRBJ1-3; no clear D gene. V shed 4 bases and J shed 3 bases, with 13 bases lying between them. The germline CDR1 and CDR2 sequences are SGHVS and FNYEAQ. The CDR3 runs 15 residues. CDR3 amino acids: CASSSTAAVGNTIYF. CDR3 nucleotide sequence: TGTGCCAGCAGCTCTACAGCGGCCGTTGGAAACACCATATATTTT.

The gene calls are TRBV9 and TRBJ1-1; D possibly corresponds to TRBD1 (6 bases). This CDR3 is built from 15 residues. Germline V gene sequence: CDR1 SGDLS, CDR2 YYNGEE. Trimming removed 0 bases from V and 7 bases from J, with 16 bases in between. CDR3 DNA sequence: TGTGCCAGCAGCGTAGTAGAGGGTTGGGACATTGAAGCTTTCTTT. This translates into CASSVVEGWDIEAFF.

The rearrangement links TRBV28 to TRBJ2-7; tentative D call: TRBD1 (6 bases). CDR1 MDHEN and CDR2 SYDVKM come from the germline V gene. This CDR3 has 16 amino acids. V was cut by 5 bases and J by 2 bases, with 19 bases left in between. CDR3 DNA: TGTGCCAGCAGTAGTCCACAGGGAAGAGGGACCTACGAGCAGTACTTC. Translation gives CASSSPQGRGTYEQYF.

The chain links TRBV30 to TRBJ2-1, with 9 bases aligning to TRBD2. The CDR3 runs 13 residues. CDR1 and CDR2 from the germline V gene are GTSNPN and SVGIG (reference sequence). With V trimmed by 8 bases and J by 3 bases, 5 bases remained unmatched. As DNA, the CDR3 is TGTGCCGGGCTAGCGGGGAACTACAATGAGCAGTTCTTC. As protein: CAGLAGNYNEQFF.

The chain carries TRBV19 and TRBJ1-2; 7 bases match TRBD1. Germline trimming cut 8 bases from V and 2 bases from J; bases unmatched to any gene: 8. Germline CDR1 and CDR2: LNHDA and SQIVND (reference sequence). This CDR3 region has 14 residues. Written as DNA, the CDR3 is TGTGCCAGTCGCCTCACAGGGGACAACTATGGCTACACCTTC. Translated: CASRLTGDNYGYTF. The full variable domain, its missing parts supplied by reference TRBV19 and TRBJ1-2, is DGGITQSPKYLFRKEGQNVTLSCEQNLNHDAMYWYRQDPGQGLRLIYYSQIVNDFQKGDIAEGYSVSREKKESFPLTVTSAQKNPTAFYLCASRLTGDNYGYTFGSGTRLTVV.

The rearrangement joins TRBV6-6 to TRBJ1-2; 7 nucleotides line up with TRBD1. CDR3 size: 15 residues. From germline, CDR1 is MNHNY and CDR2 SVGAGI (reference sequence). With 1 base clipped from V and 6 bases from J, the junction kept 8 bases outside the gene matches. CDR3 region: CASSYFQGDAHGYTF. The DNA for the CDR3 is TGTGCCAGCAGTTACTTTCAGGGGGACGCCCATGGCTACACCTTC.

This clone was found once. V and J are TRBV6-2 or TRBV6-3 and TRBJ1-5; no clear D. The CDR3 length is 15 residues. CDR1 is MNHEY and CDR2 is SVGEGT in the germline V gene. V shed 2 bases and J shed 4 bases, with 12 bases lying between them. CDR3 protein: CASSYERVWNQPQHF. CDR3 nucleotides: TGTGCCAGCAGTTACGAGAGGGTTTGGAATCAGCCCCAGCATTTT.

The rearrangement uses TRBV5-1 and TRBJ2-1; TRBD1 might be the D (5 bases). The V gene lost 0 bases and the J gene lost 1 base, with 8 bases spanning the gap. CDR3 length: 15 amino acids. Germline assignment: CDR1 SGHRS and CDR2 YFSETQ. The CDR3 sequence: CASSLDQGSYNEQFF. CDR3 sequence (DNA): TGCGCCAGCAGCTTGGACCAGGGATCCTACAATGAGCAGTTCTTC.

The chain is built from TRBV5-4 and TRBJ1-2, with a weak D call TRBD1 (6 bases). The CDR3 length is 15 residues. V lost 5 bases and J lost 6, with 20 bases in between. Germline values: CDR1 SGHNT, CDR2 YYREEE (reference sequence). The CDR3 loop is CASSINLDSIDGYTF. CDR3 nucleotide sequence: TGTGCCAGCAGTATTAACCTGGACAGTATCGATGGCTACACCTTC.

This chain connects TRBV11-2 to TRBJ2-7; 9 bases line up with TRBD1. The CDR3 is 16 residues long. Germline V lookup: CDR1 SGHAT, CDR2 FQNNGV. J was trimmed by 1 base and V by 5 bases; bases with no gene match: 9. DNA for the CDR3: TGTGCCAGCAGCCCCTCACCGGGACAGGGATCCTACGAGCAGTACTTC. It yields the protein CASSPSPGQGSYEQYF. The whole variable domain, filled in from reference TRBV11-2 and TRBJ2-7, reads EAGVAQSPRYKIIEKRQSVAFWCNPISGHATLYWYQQILGQGPKLLIQFQNNGVVDDSQLPKDRFSAERLKGVDSTLKIQPAKLEDSAVYLCASSPSPGQGSYEQYFGPGTRLTVT.

The gene calls are TRBV5-1 and TRBJ2-7, with 10 bases lining up with TRBD2. Trimming took 3 bases from V and 1 from J; bases not matched to a gene: 4. CDR1 and CDR2 (germline): SGHRS, YFSETQ. The CDR3 contains 15 residues. The CDR3 reads CASSSGLAESYEQYF. CDR3 nucleotide sequence: TGCGCCAGCAGCTCCGGACTAGCGGAATCCTACGAGCAGTACTTC.

The chain recombines TRBV4-3 with TRBJ2-7; TRBD1 is a possible D gene (5 bases). The length of the CDR3 is 14 residues. V lost 1 base and J 6 bases, leaving 13 bases between the germline ends. Germline CDR1 LGHNA, CDR2 YSLEER. This CDR3 is CASSQAPRALEQYF. CDR3 nucleotide sequence: TGCGCCAGCAGCCAAGCACCCAGGGCTCTCGAGCAGTACTTC.

The rearrangement joins TRBV2 to TRBJ1-4; TRBD1 agrees at 8 bases. Germline V gene data show CDR1 as SNHLY and CDR2 as FYNNEI. This CDR3 has 14 amino acids. V was clipped by 8 bases and J by 8 bases; unmatched bases: 10. The chain's CDR3 is CASGFGTGGEKLFF. CDR3 DNA sequence: TGTGCCAGCGGGTTCGGGACAGGTGGGGAAAAACTGTTTTTT.

V usage is TRBV5-1 and J usage is TRBJ2-5; D perhaps matches TRBD1 (5 bases). From germline, CDR1 is SGHRS and CDR2 YFSETQ. The CDR3 consists of 15 residues. Trimming cost V 6 bases and J 1 base, with 16 bases left between them. CDR3 in DNA: TGCGCCAGCAACGGAAATAGGGGCAGCCAAGAGACCCAGTACTTC. Its protein product is CASNGNRGSQETQYF.